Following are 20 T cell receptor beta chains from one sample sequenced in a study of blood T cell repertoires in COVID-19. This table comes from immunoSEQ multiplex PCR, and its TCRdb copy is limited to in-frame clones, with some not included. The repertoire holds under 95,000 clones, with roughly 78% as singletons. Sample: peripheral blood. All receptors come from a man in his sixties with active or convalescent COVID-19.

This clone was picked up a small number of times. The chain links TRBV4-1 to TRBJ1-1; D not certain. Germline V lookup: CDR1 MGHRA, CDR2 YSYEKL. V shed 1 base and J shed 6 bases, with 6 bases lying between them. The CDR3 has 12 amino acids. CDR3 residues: CASSQGPAEAFF. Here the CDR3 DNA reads TGCGCCAGCAGCCAAGGTCCCGCTGAAGCTTTCTTT.

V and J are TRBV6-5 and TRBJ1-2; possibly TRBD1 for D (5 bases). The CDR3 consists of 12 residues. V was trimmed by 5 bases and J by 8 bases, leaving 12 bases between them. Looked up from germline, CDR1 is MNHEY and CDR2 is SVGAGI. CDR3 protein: CASSRGGRGYTF. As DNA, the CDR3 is TGTGCCAGCAGTCGGGGCGGGAGGGGCTACACCTTC.

The CDR3 sequence is CASSLAQGADEKLFF. The CDR3 DNA is TGTGCCAGCAGTTTGGCACAGGGGGCGGATGAAAAACTGTTTTTT. The rearrangement joins TRBV28 to TRBJ1-4; 9 bases match TRBD1. Per the germline V gene, CDR1 is MDHEN and CDR2 is SYDVKM. This CDR3 is 15 amino acids long. Trimming took 3 bases from V and 6 from J; bases not matched to a gene: 5.

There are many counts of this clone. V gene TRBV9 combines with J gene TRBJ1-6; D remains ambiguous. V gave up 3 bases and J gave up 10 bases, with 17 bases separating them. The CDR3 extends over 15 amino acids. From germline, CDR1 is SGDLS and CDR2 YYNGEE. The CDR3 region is CASSASEGGNSPLHF. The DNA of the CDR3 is TGTGCCAGCAGCGCATCGGAAGGAGGGAACTCACCCCTCCACTTT.

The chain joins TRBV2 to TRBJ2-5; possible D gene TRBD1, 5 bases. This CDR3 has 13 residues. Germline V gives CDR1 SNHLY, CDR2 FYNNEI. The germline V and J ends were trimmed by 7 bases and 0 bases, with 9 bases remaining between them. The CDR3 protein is CASTAGYQETQYF. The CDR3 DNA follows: TGTGCCAGCACCGCAGGGTACCAAGAGACCCAGTACTTC.

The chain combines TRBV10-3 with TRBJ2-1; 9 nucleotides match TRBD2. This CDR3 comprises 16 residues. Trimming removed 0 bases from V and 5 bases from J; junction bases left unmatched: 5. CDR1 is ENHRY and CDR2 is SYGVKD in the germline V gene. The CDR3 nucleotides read TGTGCCATCAGTGAGTCGAGTAGCGGGGGAGACAATGAGCAGTTCTTC. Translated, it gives CAISESSSGGDNEQFF.

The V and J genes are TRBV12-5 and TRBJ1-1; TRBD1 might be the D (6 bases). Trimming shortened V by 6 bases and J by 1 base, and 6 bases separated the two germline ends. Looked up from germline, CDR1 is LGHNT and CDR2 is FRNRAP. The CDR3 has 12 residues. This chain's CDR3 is CASGDRNTEAFF. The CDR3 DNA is TGTGCTAGTGGGGACAGGAACACTGAAGCTTTCTTT.

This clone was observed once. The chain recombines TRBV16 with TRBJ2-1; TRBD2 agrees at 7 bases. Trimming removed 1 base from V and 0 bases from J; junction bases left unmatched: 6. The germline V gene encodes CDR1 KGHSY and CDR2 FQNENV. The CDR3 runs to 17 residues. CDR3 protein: CASSQYKAGNSYNEQFF. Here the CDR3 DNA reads TGTGCCAGCAGCCAATATAAAGCGGGAAACTCCTACAATGAGCAGTTCTTC. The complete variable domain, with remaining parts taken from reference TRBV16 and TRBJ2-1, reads GEEVAQTPKHLVRGEGQKAKLYCAPIKGHSYVFWYQQVLKNEFKFLISFQNENVFDETGMPKERFSAKCLPNSPCSLEIQATKLEDSAVYFCASSQYKAGNSYNEQFFGPGTRLTVL.

CDR3 in DNA: TGTGCCAGCAGAGGCGGGGGGAGGGTGCGTGATGGCTACACCTTC. The encoded protein is CASRGGGRVRDGYTF. The V call is TRBV9, the J call TRBJ1-2; the D gene is possibly TRBD1 (5 bases). Looked up from germline, CDR1 is SGDLS and CDR2 is YYNGEE. Between the trimmed V and J ends, which lost 5 bases and 6 bases, there was a span of 20 bases. The CDR3 has 15 residues. Combining the CDR3 with reference TRBV9 and TRBJ1-2 gives the whole variable domain DSGVTQTPKHLITATGQRVTLRCSPRSGDLSVYWYQQSLDQGLQFLIQYYNGEERAKGNILERFSAQQFPDLHSELNLSSLELGDSALYFCASRGGGRVRDGYTFGSGTRLTVV.

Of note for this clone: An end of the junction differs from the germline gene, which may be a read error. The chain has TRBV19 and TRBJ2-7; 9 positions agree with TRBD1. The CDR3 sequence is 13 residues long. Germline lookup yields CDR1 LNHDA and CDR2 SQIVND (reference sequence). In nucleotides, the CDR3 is TGTGCCAGTAGTATCGGGACAGGGTCCTACGAGATCTTC. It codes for CASSIGTGSYEIF.

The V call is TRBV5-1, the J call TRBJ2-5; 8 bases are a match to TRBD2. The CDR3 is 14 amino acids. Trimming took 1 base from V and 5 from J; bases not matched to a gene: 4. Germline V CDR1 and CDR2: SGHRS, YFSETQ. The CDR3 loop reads CASSLLTSEETQYF. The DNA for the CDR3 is TGCGCCAGCAGCTTGCTGACTAGCGAGGAGACCCAGTACTTC.

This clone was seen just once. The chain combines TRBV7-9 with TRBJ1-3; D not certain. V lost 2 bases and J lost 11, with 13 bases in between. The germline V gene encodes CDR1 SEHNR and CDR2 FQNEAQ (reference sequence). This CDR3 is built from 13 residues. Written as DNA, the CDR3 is TGTGCCAGCAGCTTATCTGGGAGCGGAGCCATATATTTT. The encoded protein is CASSLSGSGAIYF.

The CDR3 protein is CASSLYPGLNTEAFF. CDR3 DNA: TGTGCCAGCAGTTTATACCCAGGCCTGAACACTGAAGCTTTCTTT. The rearrangement joins TRBV28 to TRBJ1-1; D unclear. CDR3 length: 15 amino acids. Deletions cut 1 base from V and 0 bases from J, with 9 bases between. In germline, CDR1 is MDHEN, CDR2 SYDVKM.

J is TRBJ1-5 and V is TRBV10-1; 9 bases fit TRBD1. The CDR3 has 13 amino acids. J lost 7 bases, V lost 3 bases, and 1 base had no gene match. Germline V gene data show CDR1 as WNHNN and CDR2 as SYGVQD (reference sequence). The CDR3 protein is CASSETGGQPQHF. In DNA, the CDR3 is TGCGCCAGCAGTGAAACAGGGGGCCAGCCCCAGCATTTT.

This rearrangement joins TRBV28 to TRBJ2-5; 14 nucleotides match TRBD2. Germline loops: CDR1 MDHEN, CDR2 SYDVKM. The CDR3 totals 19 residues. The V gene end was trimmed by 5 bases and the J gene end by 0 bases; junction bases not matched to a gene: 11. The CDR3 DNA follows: TGTGCCAGCAGTCCTTATCGGATGGGACTAGCGGGGGACCAAGAGACCCAGTACTTC. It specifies CASSPYRMGLAGDQETQYF. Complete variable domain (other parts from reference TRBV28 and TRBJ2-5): DVKVTQSSRYLVKRTGEKVFLECVQDMDHENMFWYRQDPGLGLRLIYFSYDVKMKEKGDIPEGYSVSREKKERFSLILESASTNQTSMYLCASSPYRMGLAGDQETQYFGPGTRLLVL.

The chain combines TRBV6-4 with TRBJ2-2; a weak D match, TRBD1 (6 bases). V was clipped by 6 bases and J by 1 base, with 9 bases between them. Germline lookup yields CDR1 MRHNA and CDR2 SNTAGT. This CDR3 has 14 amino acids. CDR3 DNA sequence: TGTGCCAGCAGAGACAGGAGGAACACCGGGGAGCTGTTTTTT. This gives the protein CASRDRRNTGELFF.

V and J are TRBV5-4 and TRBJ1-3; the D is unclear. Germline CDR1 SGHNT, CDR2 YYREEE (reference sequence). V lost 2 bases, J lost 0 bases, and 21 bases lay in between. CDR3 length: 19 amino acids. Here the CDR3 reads CASSFGVYTILFSGNTIYF. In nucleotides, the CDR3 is TGTGCCAGCAGCTTCGGGGTCTACACAATCCTTTTCTCTGGAAACACCATATATTTT.

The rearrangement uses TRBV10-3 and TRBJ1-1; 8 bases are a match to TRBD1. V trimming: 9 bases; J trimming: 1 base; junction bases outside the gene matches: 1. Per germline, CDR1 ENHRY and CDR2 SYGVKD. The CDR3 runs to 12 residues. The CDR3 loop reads CAMQGANTEAFF. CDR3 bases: TGTGCCATGCAGGGGGCGAACACTGAAGCTTTCTTT.

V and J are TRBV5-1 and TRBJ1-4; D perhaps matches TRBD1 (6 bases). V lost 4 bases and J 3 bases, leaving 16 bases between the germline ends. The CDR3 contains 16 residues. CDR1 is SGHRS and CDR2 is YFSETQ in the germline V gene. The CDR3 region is CASSLGKDRANEKLFF. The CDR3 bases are TGCGCCAGCAGCCTTGGCAAGGACAGAGCTAATGAAAAACTGTTTTTT.

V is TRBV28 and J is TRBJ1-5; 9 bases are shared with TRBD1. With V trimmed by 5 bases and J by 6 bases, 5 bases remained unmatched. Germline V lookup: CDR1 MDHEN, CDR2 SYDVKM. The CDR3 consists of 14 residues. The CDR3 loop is CASSTGGAIQPQHF. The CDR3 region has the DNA TGTGCCAGCAGTACAGGGGGCGCGATTCAGCCCCAGCATTTT.